The next 29 T cell receptor beta chains were all read from a single sample in a study of T cell responses to AZD1222 COVID-19 vaccine. Profiling relied on immunoSEQ multiplex PCR, and the TCRdb table lists in-frame clones only, not all of them. In the table there are over 110,000 clones, approximately 92% of which are singletons. Sequencing was performed on peripheral blood, taken on day 0 of AZD1222 vaccination. Receptors originate from an adult in good health.

This rearrangement joins TRBV6-6 to TRBJ1-2, with 7 bases aligning to TRBD1. CDR1 and CDR2 from the germline V gene are MNHNY and SVGAGI (reference sequence). V dropped 5 bases and J dropped 6; count of bases not matched to a gene: 9. There are 14 residues in the CDR3. This chain's CDR3 is CASSTRQGLDGYTF. For the CDR3, the DNA is TGTGCCAGCAGTACCCGACAGGGTCTAGATGGCTACACCTTC.

The CDR3 is CASSQGQTTEAFF. The CDR3 DNA reads as TGTGCCAGCTCACAGGGACAGACCACTGAAGCTTTCTTT. The V call is TRBV18, the J call TRBJ1-1; 7 bases are a match to TRBD1. Germline values: CDR1 KGHSH, CDR2 LQKENI. The junction had 3 bases not matched to a gene; V was cut back by 4 bases and J by 4 bases. This CDR3 spans 13 amino acids. The whole variable domain, filled in from reference TRBV18 and TRBJ1-1, reads NAGVMQNPRHLVRRRGQEARLRCSPMKGHSHVYWYRQLPEEGLKFMVYLQKENIIDESGMPKERFSAEFPKEGPSILRIQQVVRGDSAAYFCASSQGQTTEAFFGQGTRLTVV.

The chain joins TRBV13 to TRBJ1-2, with 7 bases lining up with TRBD1. Germline V CDR1 and CDR2: PRHDT, FYEKMQ (reference sequence). The CDR3 extends over 14 amino acids. V shed 6 bases and J 7 bases; nucleotides not matched to a gene: 11. The CDR3 loop is CASRIWAGGGGYTF. The DNA for the CDR3 is TGTGCCAGCAGAATCTGGGCAGGGGGAGGTGGCTACACCTTC.

This clone has a handful of counts. The chain combines TRBV5-5 with TRBJ1-3, with D perhaps matching TRBD1 (5 bases). V was cut by 3 bases and J by 11 bases, with 21 bases left in between. CDR1 and CDR2 from the germline V gene are SGHKS and YYEKEE (reference sequence). CDR3 size: 15 residues. The chain's CDR3 is CASSSAFGGRESIYF. The CDR3 bases are TGTGCCAGCAGCTCTGCCTTCGGTGGCAGGGAGTCCATATATTTT.

The chain couples TRBV5-4 to TRBJ2-3, with 8 bases identical to TRBD1. This CDR3 region has 14 residues. The ends lost 3 bases at V and 5 bases at J; junction bases unmatched: 5. The germline CDR1 and CDR2 sequences are SGHNT and YYREEE (reference sequence). The CDR3 nucleotides are TGTGCCAGCAGCTCGCAGGGGGCGGGAGATACGCAGTATTTT. This translates into CASSSQGAGDTQYF.

V gene TRBV5-1 combines with J gene TRBJ1-6; TRBD1 agrees at 8 bases. Losses at the gene ends were 0 bases for V and 0 bases for J; bases not matched to a gene: 8. The CDR3 has 19 residues. Germline loops: CDR1 SGHRS, CDR2 YFSETQ. The CDR3 protein is CASSLGARGLVSYNSPLHF. CDR3 DNA: TGCGCCAGCAGCTTGGGAGCCAGGGGGCTGGTCTCCTATAATTCACCCCTCCACTTT.

The CDR3: CASSSGNQPQHF. CDR3 nucleotides: TGTGCCAGCAGTTCCGGGAATCAGCCCCAGCATTTT. V usage is TRBV27 and J usage is TRBJ1-5; no clear D. The V gene lost 4 bases and the J gene lost 4 bases, with 5 bases spanning the gap. The CDR3 contains 12 residues. Germline V gene lookup returns CDR1 MNHEY and CDR2 SMNVEV (reference sequence).

This sequence joins TRBV6-5 and TRBJ1-2; the match to TRBD1 covers 8 bases. V dropped 7 bases and J dropped 14; count of bases not matched to a gene: 12. Per the germline V gene, CDR1 is MNHEY and CDR2 is SVGAGI. This CDR3 has 12 amino acids. CDR3 DNA: TGTGCCAGCACCAGACAGGGGACGGGCATTACCTTC. It yields the protein CASTRQGTGITF.

The V gene is TRBV6-2 or TRBV6-3, the J gene TRBJ2-3, with D unclear. Per germline, CDR1 MNHEY and CDR2 SVGEGT. This CDR3 has 17 amino acids. V gave up 2 bases and J gave up 2 bases, with 17 bases separating them. The CDR3 sequence is CASSYIRSTQTTDTQYF. CDR3 in DNA: TGTGCCAGCAGTTACATACGGAGTACACAGACCACAGATACGCAGTATTTT.

This sequence joins TRBV7-3 and TRBJ2-1; D could derive from TRBD1 or TRBD2 (6 bases each). Germline V gives CDR1 SGHTA, CDR2 FQGTGA. V lost 5 bases and J lost 7, with 21 bases in between. The CDR3 contains 16 residues. DNA of the CDR3: TGTGCCAGCAGCCCATCGGGTCTTGGGGGGCAAAATGAGCAGTTCTTC. This codes for CASSPSGLGGQNEQFF.

The chain uses TRBV10-3 and TRBJ2-1; D is perhaps TRBD1 or TRBD2 (6 bases each). This CDR3 has 12 amino acids. Per the germline V gene, CDR1 is ENHRY and CDR2 is SYGVKD. V was clipped by 10 bases and J by 6 bases, with 13 bases between them. The CDR3 sequence: CATSRGPNEQFF. The DNA for the CDR3 is TGTGCCACAAGCCGGGGGCCCAATGAGCAGTTCTTC.

V gene TRBV5-1 combines with J gene TRBJ1-4; no reliable D call. The germline V gene has CDR1 SGHRS and CDR2 YFSETQ. The V gene lost 4 bases and the J gene lost 7 bases, with 8 bases spanning the gap. The CDR3 covers 12 residues. CDR3 in DNA: TGCGCCAGCAGCCGGGGAGCTGAAAAACTGTTTTTT. It specifies CASSRGAEKLFF.

This chain uses TRBV19 with TRBJ2-7; no definite D call. Germline-derived CDR1 and CDR2 are LNHDA and SQIVND (reference sequence). V lost 8 bases, J lost 9 bases, and 14 bases lay in between. This CDR3 spans 11 amino acids. The CDR3 here is CASGVGIRQYF. The CDR3 coding sequence is TGTGCCAGTGGGGTAGGGATTCGGCAGTACTTC.

The chain is built from TRBV19 and TRBJ2-7; D is unclear. Between the trimmed V and J ends, which lost 5 bases and 5 bases, there was a span of 10 bases. This CDR3 has 12 amino acids. CDR1 and CDR2 from the germline V gene are LNHDA and SQIVND (reference sequence). The CDR3 spells CASSPSGHEQYF. The CDR3 DNA follows: TGTGCCAGTAGTCCGTCGGGCCACGAGCAGTACTTC.

This chain uses TRBV4-1 with TRBJ1-5; TRBD1 agrees at 7 bases. This CDR3 spans 14 amino acids. Germline CDR1 and CDR2: MGHRA and YSYEKL. Trimming cost V 1 base and J 8 bases; bases outside gene matches: 5. The DNA for the CDR3 is TGCGCCAGCAGCCAAGCAAACAGGGGAGAGCCCCAGCATTTT. Its protein product is CASSQANRGEPQHF.

The chain is built from TRBV18 and TRBJ2-1, with 10 bases matching TRBD2. This CDR3 is built from 17 residues. The V gene end was trimmed by 3 bases and the J gene end by 3 bases; junction bases not matched to a gene: 8. Germline V CDR1 and CDR2: KGHSH, LQKENI. The CDR3 protein is CASSPVAGGQYYNEQFF. The CDR3 nucleotides read TGTGCCAGCTCACCCGTAGCGGGGGGACAATACTACAATGAGCAGTTCTTC.

This chain uses TRBV14 with TRBJ2-2, with 7 bases identical to TRBD1. The CDR3 extends over 15 amino acids. V gave up 7 bases and J gave up 1 base; unmatched junction bases: 6. The germline CDR1 and CDR2 sequences are SGHDN and FVKESK. In DNA, the CDR3 is TGTGCCAGCAAGGGGACAGCCAAGAACACCGGGGAGCTGTTTTTT. Translating it yields CASKGTAKNTGELFF.

The chain combines TRBV7-9 with TRBJ1-5; weak D call: TRBD1 (6 bases). V lost 5 bases, J lost 7 bases, and 12 bases lay in between. In germline, CDR1 is SEHNR, CDR2 FQNEAQ (reference sequence). This CDR3 has 13 residues. CDR3 nucleotides: TGTGCCAGCAGCAAGTCAGGGGCGCAGCCCCAGCATTTT. This encodes CASSKSGAQPQHF.

The V gene is TRBV5-1, the J gene TRBJ2-1; tentatively, D is TRBD2 (6 bases). CDR1 is SGHRS and CDR2 is YFSETQ in the germline V gene. Trimming cost V 5 bases and J 1 base, with 13 bases left between them. CDR3 length: 15 amino acids. The CDR3 coding sequence is TGCGCCAGCAGTCCTCCTAGCGAGTCCTACAATGAGCAGTTCTTC. Its protein product is CASSPPSESYNEQFF.

CDR3 loop: CASSIPTSGDYNEQFF. The CDR3 coding sequence is TGTGCCAGCAGCATACCGACTAGCGGGGACTACAATGAGCAGTTCTTC. The chain couples TRBV7-9 to TRBJ2-1; 11 bases are shared with TRBD2. From germline, CDR1 is SEHNR and CDR2 FQNEAQ (reference sequence). V was clipped by 5 bases and J by 3 bases; unmatched bases: 6. This CDR3 spans 16 amino acids.

The chain uses TRBV5-5 and TRBJ2-1; 10 nucleotides line up with TRBD2. Germline CDR1 is SGHKS and CDR2 is YYEKEE (reference sequence). The J segment lost 3 bases and the V segment lost 2 bases, leaving 2 bases of the junction unmatched. CDR3 length equals 15 residues. CDR3 DNA: TGTGCCAGCAGCTTAGCTAGCGGGAGCTACAATGAGCAGTTCTTC. It specifies CASSLASGSYNEQFF. Full variable domain (missing parts from reference TRBV5-5 and TRBJ2-1): DAGVTQSPTHLIKTRGQQVTLRCSPISGHKSVSWYQQVLGQGPQFIFQYYEKEERGRGNFPDRFSARQFPNYSSELNVNALLLGDSALYLCASSLASGSYNEQFFGPGTRLTVL.

The gene calls are TRBV5-6 and TRBJ2-7; 10 nucleotides align to TRBD2. CDR3 size: 17 residues. Germline V gene sequence: CDR1 SGHDT, CDR2 YYEEEE. V shed 2 bases and J 6 bases; nucleotides not matched to a gene: 14. CDR3 sequence reads: CASSFIYGLAGVVEQYF. For the CDR3, the DNA is TGTGCCAGCAGCTTCATCTATGGGCTAGCGGGAGTTGTCGAGCAGTACTTC.

The chain has TRBV6-5 and TRBJ1-6; 10 bases agree with TRBD1. CDR3 length: 15 residues. The germline gives CDR1 MNHEY, CDR2 SVGAGI. Trimming took 7 bases from V and 9 from J; bases not matched to a gene: 9. For the CDR3, the DNA is TGTGCCAGCAAGCAGACAGGGGGCTGGGGTTCACCCCTCCACTTT. Translation gives CASKQTGGWGSPLHF.

Here the CDR3 DNA reads TGTGCCAGCAGTATCTACTCGGGAACTTTCTTT. Residues: CASSIYSGTFF. The chain uses TRBV28 and TRBJ1-1; unclear D gene. Trimming shortened V by 5 bases and J by 12 bases, and 13 bases separated the two germline ends. This CDR3 is built from 11 residues. Per germline, CDR1 MDHEN and CDR2 SYDVKM.

The J gene is TRBJ2-3, the V gene TRBV18; D unclear. Germline V gene lookup returns CDR1 KGHSH and CDR2 LQKENI. V was shortened by 2 bases and J by 4 bases, with 7 bases between the two germline ends. The CDR3 is made up of 13 amino acids. The CDR3, as DNA: TGTGCCAGCTCACCATTTTTCGCAGATACGCAGTATTTT. It codes for CASSPFFADTQYF.

The chain employs TRBV7-9 and TRBJ1-2; D remains unclear. The CDR3 loop spans 15 amino acids. V was clipped by 3 bases and J by 4 bases, with 15 bases between them. CDR1 and CDR2 (germline): SEHNR, FQNEAQ (reference sequence). CDR3 sequence (DNA): TGTGCCAGCAGCTTTTATCGGGGTTTGGGCTATGGCTACACCTTC. Translated: CASSFYRGLGYGYTF.

The J gene is TRBJ1-1, the V gene TRBV6-5; D gene uncertain. Trimming shortened V by 6 bases and J by 1 base, and 9 bases separated the two germline ends. The CDR3 length is 13 residues. The germline V gene has CDR1 MNHEY and CDR2 SVGAGI. CDR3 in DNA: TGTGCCAGCAGCCCCCACGGGAACACTGAAGCTTTCTTT. Its protein is CASSPHGNTEAFF.

This chain joins TRBV7-2 and TRBJ1-5; D is uncertain. CDR3 size: 14 residues. V lost 3 bases and J lost 2, with 8 bases in between. Germline CDR1 reads SGHTA; CDR2 reads FQGNSA. The CDR3 loop is CASSLTRGNQPQHF. The DNA of the CDR3 is TGTGCCAGCAGCTTGACACGGGGCAATCAGCCCCAGCATTTT.

V and J are TRBV4-1 and TRBJ2-2; 13 positions agree with TRBD2. V gave up 7 bases and J gave up 5 bases; unmatched junction bases: 1. Germline V gene sequence: CDR1 MGHRA, CDR2 YSYEKL. CDR3 length: 14 amino acids. Here the CDR3 reads CASTLAGGTGELFF. The CDR3 DNA reads TGCGCCAGCACACTAGCGGGAGGGACCGGGGAGCTGTTTTTT.